The 14 T cell receptor beta chains listed next were all sequenced from one sample in a study of control samples from healthy donors and cancer patients. Some clones are missing from TCRdb's copy, which holds only in-frame ones; the method was immunoSEQ multiplex PCR. The sample records 150,000 to 200,000 clones, approximately 96% being singletons. The specimen was blood. These receptors were taken from a woman between 25 and 40 years old in good health.

The chain uses TRBV28 and TRBJ1-5; D remains ambiguous. V lost 2 bases to trimming and J lost 7 bases, with 6 bases between them. CDR1 and CDR2 (germline): MDHEN, SYDVKM. The CDR3 runs 12 residues. CDR3 DNA sequence: TGTGCCAGCAGTTTAGCGGTGCAGCCCCAGCATTTT. The encoded protein is CASSLAVQPQHF. Supplemented by reference TRBV28 and TRBJ1-5, the full variable domain reads DVKVTQSSRYLVKRTGEKVFLECVQDMDHENMFWYRQDPGLGLRLIYFSYDVKMKEKGDIPEGYSVSREKKERFSLILESASTNQTSMYLCASSLAVQPQHFGDGTRLSIL.

The chain has TRBV7-9 and TRBJ2-7, with a possible D match to TRBD1 (6 bases). Trimming removed 5 bases at V and 7 bases at J, with 18 bases between. Germline lookup yields CDR1 SEHNR and CDR2 FQNEAQ (reference sequence). The CDR3 contains 14 residues. CDR3 protein: CASSHRDTSREQYF. Written as DNA, the CDR3 is TGTGCCAGCAGCCACCGGGACACTTCTCGAGAGCAGTACTTC.

With regard to this clone: This sample also contains other DNA sequences that code for the same CDR3. The genes are TRBV5-1 and TRBJ1-1; D not resolved. CDR3 length equals 13 residues. The V and J ends lost 4 bases and 1 base respectively, with 8 bases between them. In germline, CDR1 is SGHRS, CDR2 YFSETQ. CDR3 nucleotide sequence: TGCGCCAGCAGCCTATCAAAGAACACTGAAGCTTTCTTT. Encoded protein: CASSLSKNTEAFF. Drawing the rest from reference TRBV5-1 and TRBJ1-1, the complete variable domain is KAGVTQTPRYLIKTRGQQVTLSCSPISGHRSVSWYQQTPGQGLQFLFEYFSETQRNKGNFPGRFSGRQFSNSRSEMNVSTLELGDSALYLCASSLSKNTEAFFGQGTRLTVV.

This CDR3 reads CASSLIPDYTDTQYF. The CDR3 DNA reads as TGTGCCAGCAGCTTAATCCCGGACTACACAGATACGCAGTATTTT. The J gene is TRBJ2-3, the V gene TRBV7-3, with D possibly being TRBD2 (6 bases). This CDR3 has 15 residues. Germline CDR1 reads SGHTA; CDR2 reads FQGTGA. The V and J ends lost 1 base and 2 bases respectively, with 10 bases between them.

This clone was seen just once. This chain connects TRBV24-1 to TRBJ2-1; D possibly uses TRBD1 or TRBD2 (5 bases each). Looked up from germline, CDR1 is KGHDR and CDR2 is SFDVKD. This CDR3 region has 14 residues. V lost 1 base to trimming and J lost 7 bases, with 10 bases between them. DNA for the CDR3: TGTGCCACCAGTGATTTCGAGGGGAAGAATGAGCAGTTCTTC. Translated, it gives CATSDFEGKNEQFF.

The genes are TRBV5-6 and TRBJ1-3; D perhaps matches TRBD1 (5 bases). The CDR3 contains 15 residues. The germline gives CDR1 SGHDT, CDR2 YYEEEE. The ends were cut back, 4 bases at V and 3 bases at J, with 14 bases in the middle. CDR3 coding DNA: TGTGCCAGCAGCCCTTTAACAGGAAGTGGAAACACCATATATTTT. It encodes CASSPLTGSGNTIYF.

V and J are TRBV9 and TRBJ1-2, with D hard to call. Per the germline V gene, CDR1 is SGDLS and CDR2 is YYNGEE. The V end lost 3 bases, the J end lost 2 bases, and 8 bases lay between the germline ends. The CDR3 consists of 13 residues. In DNA form, the CDR3 reads TGTGCCAGCAGCGAGACACTAAACTATGGCTACACCTTC. Translated, it gives CASSETLNYGYTF.

The V gene is TRBV5-1, the J gene TRBJ1-6; 7 positions match TRBD1. The CDR3 covers 17 residues. From germline, CDR1 is SGHRS and CDR2 YFSETQ. V gave up 0 bases and J gave up 4 bases; unmatched junction bases: 7. In DNA form, the CDR3 reads TGCGCCAGCAGCTTGGATGCCCTGGGACAGTATAATTCACCCCTCCACTTT. As protein: CASSLDALGQYNSPLHF. The entire variable domain, with the rest obtained from reference TRBV5-1 and TRBJ1-6, is as follows: KAGVTQTPRYLIKTRGQQVTLSCSPISGHRSVSWYQQTPGQGLQFLFEYFSETQRNKGNFPGRFSGRQFSNSRSEMNVSTLELGDSALYLCASSLDALGQYNSPLHFGNGTRLTVT.

The CDR3 region is CASSESGGAFDEQYF. The CDR3 bases are TGTGCCAGCAGCGAATCAGGAGGGGCGTTCGACGAGCAGTACTTC. The V call is TRBV2, the J call TRBJ2-7; tentatively, D is TRBD2 (6 bases). This CDR3 is built from 15 residues. Germline CDR1 SNHLY, CDR2 FYNNEI. V dropped 6 bases and J dropped 5 bases, with 20 bases sitting between them.

The chain links TRBV7-9 to TRBJ1-1; maybe TRBD1 (6 bases). In germline, CDR1 is SEHNR, CDR2 FQNEAQ (reference sequence). The ends were cut back, 1 base at V and 6 bases at J, with 9 bases in the middle. This CDR3 is 13 amino acids long. The CDR3 loop reads CASSLVSGAEAFF. As DNA, the CDR3 is TGTGCCAGCAGCTTAGTTTCAGGGGCTGAAGCTTTCTTT.

The rearrangement joins TRBV28 to TRBJ2-7; TRBD2 is a possible D gene (6 bases). Deletions cut 8 bases from V and 0 bases from J, with 11 bases between. Germline assignment: CDR1 MDHEN and CDR2 SYDVKM. This CDR3 has 13 residues. The CDR3 sequence: CASGRDFSYEQYF. The CDR3 DNA is TGTGCCAGCGGCCGGGACTTCTCCTACGAGCAGTACTTC.

V is TRBV5-8 and J is TRBJ2-2, with no clear D. The CDR3 length is 13 residues. Germline CDR1 SGHTS, CDR2 YDEGEE. V lost 2 bases, J lost 2 bases, and 4 bases lay in between. The CDR3 DNA follows: TGTGCCAGCAGCTTCGCTAACACCGGGGAGCTGTTTTTT. Amino acids: CASSFANTGELFF.

The chain recombines TRBV5-1 with TRBJ2-3; no firm D call. With 4 bases removed from V and 2 bases from J, the gap between germline ends came to 17 bases. Germline V lookup: CDR1 SGHRS, CDR2 YFSETQ. The CDR3 length is 16 residues. CDR3 bases: TGCGCCAGCAGCCCCGAAGGGCCTTTGATCACAGATACGCAGTATTTT. It codes for CASSPEGPLITDTQYF.

The chain employs TRBV7-9 and TRBJ2-5; D is perhaps TRBD1 (5 bases). The ends were cut back, 5 bases at V and 2 bases at J, with 21 bases in the middle. The CDR3 is 17 amino acids. The germline CDR1 and CDR2 sequences are SEHNR and FQNEAQ (reference sequence). The CDR3, as DNA: TGTGCCAGCAGCAACATCACCCAAATAAGGGGACAAGAGACCCAGTACTTC. It encodes CASSNITQIRGQETQYF.